This T cell receptor (beta chain) derives from a study of graft-versus-host responses after intestinal transplantation. Overall study context: Recipients were given multivisceral, liver-intestinal, or isolated intestinal transplants.

Findings of the study overall: Those patients showing graft-donor T cell macrochimerism displayed high graft-versus-host to host-versus-graft clonal ratios in allografts.

With some 200,000 irradiated, violet-dye-labeled stimulator cells, some 200,000 CFSE-labeled responder cells were plated. Once the reaction had ended, proliferating CFSE-low CD3+CD4+ and CD3+CD8+ responders were sorted. Using immunoSEQ multiplex PCR, the repertoire was profiled, and TCRdb retains in-frame clones only, with some absent. This table has 11,000 to 15,000 clones, roughly two fifths appearing once. The source was alloreactive CD8+ T cells from a mixed lymphocyte reaction culture, collected before intestinal transplant. Noted subset: CFSE-low proliferating T cells sorted from approximately six-day pre-transplant mixed lymphocyte reaction (GvH or HvG direction). The receptor's source is a human patient who received an intestinal transplant.

The chain's CDR3 is CASSIGLAVETQYF. DNA of the CDR3: TGTGCCAGCAGCATCGGACTAGCGGTGGAGACCCAGTACTTC. This chain joins TRBV27 and TRBJ2-5, with 10 bases lining up with TRBD2. V trimming: 6 bases; J trimming: 5 bases; junction bases outside the gene matches: 6. This CDR3 spans 14 amino acids. Germline CDR1 reads MNHEY; CDR2 reads SMNVEV (reference sequence).